This T cell receptor (beta chain) was identified during a study of a mutant IDH1 vaccine in newly diagnosed glioma. Overall study context: Averaging roughly 40 years of age, treated patients were around 60% male and approximately 40% female. Prior therapy was radiotherapy, temozolomide, or both; most received both.

Specified time point: baseline, week 1 (first vaccination visit). Regarding treatment: pre-vaccination baseline after standard-of-care therapy. The CDR3 covers 16 residues. The J segment lost 2 bases and the V segment lost 4 bases, leaving 10 bases of the junction unmatched. The germline V gene has CDR1 SGHRS and CDR2 YFSETQ. The protocol was immunoSEQ multiplex PCR, while the TCRdb copy is restricted to in-frame clones and leaves out a portion. The data hold some 95,000 clones, with over 75% observed a single time. The chain joins TRBV5-1 to TRBJ2-7; 9 bases align to TRBD1. The receptor comes from a man aged 35 to 55 with glioma. The starting material was PBMCs, obtained from a glioma patient treated with radiotherapy, temozolomide or both. The CDR3 loop reads CASSLVRRDRAYEQYF. CDR3 coding DNA: TGCGCCAGCAGCCTGGTACGCCGGGACAGGGCCTACGAGCAGTACTTC.